This TCR beta chain was profiled in a study of Graves' ophthalmopathy and Graves' hyperthyroidism. Study findings and constraints: Sensitivity of approximately 70% and specificity of roughly 72% were achieved by the model that predicted ophthalmopathy progression.

Concerning this clonotype: Its antigen is as yet unknown.

RNA transcripts provided the template for amplifying TCR beta CDR3 regions. HTBI primers primed a first-round RT-PCR, and a second-round multiplex PCR followed. MiXCR was run by TCRdb on the multiplex PCR reads, yielding one entry per CDR3 protein. The sample shows 1 million to 1.3 million distinct CDR3 sequences, about two fifths of them seen only once. V was clipped by 4 bases and J by 8 bases, with 21 bases between them. The germline V gene encodes CDR1 SGHRS and CDR2 YFSETQ. CDR3 length: 16 residues. This TCR derives from an adult man with Graves' hyperthyroidism. Sequencing was done on a sample of peripheral blood or thyroid tissue (not recorded which). The chain joins TRBV5-1 to TRBJ1-4, with TRBD1 as a possible D gene (5 bases). The CDR3, as DNA: TGCGCCAGCAGCGCGGGCCTATGGGACGTTCCCGAAAAACTGTTTTTT. Its translation is CASSAGLWDVPEKLFF.